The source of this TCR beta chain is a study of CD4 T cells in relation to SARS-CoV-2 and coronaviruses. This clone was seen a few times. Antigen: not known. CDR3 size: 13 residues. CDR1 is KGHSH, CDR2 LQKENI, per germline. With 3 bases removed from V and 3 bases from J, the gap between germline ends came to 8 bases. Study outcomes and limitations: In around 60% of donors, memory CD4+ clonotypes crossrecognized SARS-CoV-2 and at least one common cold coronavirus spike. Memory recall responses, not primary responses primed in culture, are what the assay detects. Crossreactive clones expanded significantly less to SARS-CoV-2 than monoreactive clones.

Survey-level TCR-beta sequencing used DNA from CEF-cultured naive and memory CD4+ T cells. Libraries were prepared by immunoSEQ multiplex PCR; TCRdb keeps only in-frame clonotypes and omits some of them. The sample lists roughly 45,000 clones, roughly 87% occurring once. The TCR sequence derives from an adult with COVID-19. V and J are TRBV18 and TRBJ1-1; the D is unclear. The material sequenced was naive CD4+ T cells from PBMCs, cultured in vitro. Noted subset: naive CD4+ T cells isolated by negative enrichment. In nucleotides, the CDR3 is TGTGCCAGCTCACCGGCCCCCGACACTGAAGCTTTCTTT. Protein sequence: CASSPAPDTEAFF.